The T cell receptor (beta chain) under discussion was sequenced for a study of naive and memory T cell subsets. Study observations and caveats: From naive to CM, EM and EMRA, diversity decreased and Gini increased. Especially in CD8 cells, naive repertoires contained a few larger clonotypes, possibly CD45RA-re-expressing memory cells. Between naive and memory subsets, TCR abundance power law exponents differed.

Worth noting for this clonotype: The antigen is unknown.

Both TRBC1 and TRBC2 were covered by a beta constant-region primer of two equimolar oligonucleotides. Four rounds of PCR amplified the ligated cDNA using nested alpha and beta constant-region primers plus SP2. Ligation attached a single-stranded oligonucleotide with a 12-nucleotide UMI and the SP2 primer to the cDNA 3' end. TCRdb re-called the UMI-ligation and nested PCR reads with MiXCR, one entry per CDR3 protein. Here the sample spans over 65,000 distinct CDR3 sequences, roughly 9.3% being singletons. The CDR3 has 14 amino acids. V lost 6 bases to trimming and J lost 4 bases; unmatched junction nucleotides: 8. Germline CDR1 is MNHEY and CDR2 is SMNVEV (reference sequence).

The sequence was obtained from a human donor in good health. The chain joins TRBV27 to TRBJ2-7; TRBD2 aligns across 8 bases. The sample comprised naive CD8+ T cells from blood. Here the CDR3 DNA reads TGTGCCAGCAGCCCGAAAGAGCGGGAGTACGAGCAGTACTTC. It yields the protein CASSPKEREYEQYF.